Listed below are T cell receptor beta chains from one sample, sequenced in a study of blood T cell repertoires in COVID-19. Repertoires were generated with immunoSEQ multiplex PCR, while TCRdb's copy carries only in-frame clones and drops some. The repertoire holds 320,000 or so clones, 88% seen once, with over 4.5% in the top ten. Sequenced sample: PBMCs or T cells enriched from blood (not recorded which). These receptors were collected from a man aged 30-40 years who had recovered from COVID-19. The CDR3 runs from the conserved cysteine through the conserved F or W. Fields, in order: J gene, clone size, V gene, D gene, CDR3 protein, CDR3 DNA. A D gene is named only where the DNA matches it firmly. Rows may omit the clone size; those that give it use once, few, many or a size class.

TRBJ2-7,.,TRBV19,.,CASSRTVGAYEQYF,TGTGCCAGTAGCCGGACAGTGGGAGCCTACGAGCAGTACTTC
TRBJ2-5,.,TRBV7-3,.,CASSLMAGYETQYF,TGTGCCAGCAGCTTAATGGCCGGGTACGAGACCCAGTACTTC
TRBJ1-5,.,TRBV18,.,CASSPVRIFSNQPQHF,TGTGCCAGCTCACCAGTCAGAATTTTTAGCAATCAGCCCCAGCATTTT
TRBJ2-3,.,TRBV3-1/TRBV3-2,TRBD2,CASSQGRAQYF,TGTGCCAGCAGCCAGGGGAGGGCGCAGTATTTT
TRBJ1-5,.,TRBV7-6,TRBD1,CASSSGGRSNQPQHF,TGTGCCAGCAGCTCAGGGGGCCGGAGCAATCAGCCCCAGCATTTT
TRBJ2-7,few,TRBV11-2,TRBD1,CASSPGTGAFYEQYF,TGTGCCAGCAGCCCCGGGACAGGGGCCTTCTACGAGCAGTACTTC
TRBJ1-4,once,TRBV5-1,TRBD1,CASSELGGTNEKLFF,TGCGCCAGCAGCGAGCTAGGGGGCACTAATGAAAAACTGTTTTTT
TRBJ2-3,.,TRBV6-2/TRBV6-3,TRBD1,CASRPYDRGVDTQYF,TGTGCCAGCAGACCTTACGACAGGGGAGTGGATACGCAGTATTTT
TRBJ1-1,.,TRBV4-2,TRBD1,CASSQAPQTGEAFF,TGTGCCAGCAGCCAAGCCCCACAAACAGGGGAGGCTTTCTTT
TRBJ1-5,.,TRBV18,TRBD1,CASSPSGTGGRNQPQHF,TGTGCCAGCTCACCTTCCGGGACAGGGGGCCGCAATCAGCCCCAGCATTTT
TRBJ1-1,.,TRBV19,.,CASRGDSTEAFF,TGTGCCAGTAGAGGCGACAGCACTGAAGCTTTCTTT
TRBJ2-1,.,TRBV7-3,.,CASSHLRDSRNEQFF,TGTGCCAGCAGCCACCTTCGGGACTCTAGAAATGAGCAGTTCTTC
TRBJ2-3,.,TRBV5-1,.,CASSLLGLTSTDTQYF,TGCGCCAGCAGCTTGTTGGGGCTTACTAGCACAGATACGCAGTATTTT
TRBJ1-6,.,TRBV4-1,.,CASSQDQQALTPLHF,TGCGCCAGCAGCCAAGATCAACAGGCTTTAACACCCCTCCACTTT
TRBJ1-1,.,TRBV5-1,TRBD1,CASSPWTGGNTEAFF,TGCGCCAGCAGCCCTTGGACAGGGGGGAACACTGAAGCTTTCTTT
TRBJ2-6,.,TRBV9,TRBD1,CASSAAIGTASGANVLTF,TGTGCCAGCAGCGCAGCTATAGGGACAGCGTCTGGGGCCAACGTCCTGACTTTC
TRBJ2-5,.,TRBV11-2,TRBD2,CASSSPSGARETQYF,TGTGCCAGCAGCTCCCCGAGCGGGGCGAGAGAGACCCAGTACTTC
TRBJ1-1,.,TRBV10-1,.,CASSADQGSAEAFF,TGCGCCAGCAGTGCAGACCAGGGGAGCGCTGAAGCTTTCTTT
TRBJ2-2,.,TRBV7-9,TRBD1,CASSYRDRETGELFF,TGTGCCAGCAGCTATCGGGACAGAGAAACCGGGGAGCTGTTTTTT
TRBJ1-4,.,TRBV28,.,CASKWSGGEKLFF,TGTGCCAGCAAGTGGTCGGGGGGTGAAAAACTGTTTTTT
TRBJ2-2,.,TRBV4-2,.,CASSQDRTSNTGELFF,TGTGCCAGCAGCCAAGACCGAACATCGAACACCGGGGAGCTGTTTTTT
TRBJ1-3,.,TRBV10-3,.,CAITGAGNTIYF,TGTGCCATCACAGGGGCTGGAAACACCATATATTTT
TRBJ2-7,.,TRBV11-1,TRBD1,CASSLAGTGVFKQYF,TGTGCCAGCAGCTTAGCTGGGACAGGGGTCTTTAAGCAGTACTTC
TRBJ1-5,.,TRBV6-5,TRBD1,CASTKDRGGNQPQHF,TGTGCCAGCACCAAGGACAGGGGAGGAAATCAGCCCCAGCATTTT
TRBJ2-7,once,TRBV6-5,TRBD1,CASSYRQGAGYEQYF,TGTGCCAGCAGTTACCGACAGGGGGCTGGCTACGAGCAGTACTTC
TRBJ1-6,few,TRBV5-1,TRBD1,CASSRGQGNYSPLHF,TGCGCCAGCAGCCGGGGACAGGGGAATTATTCACCCCTCCACTTT
TRBJ1-2,.,TRBV5-1,.,CASSLGQIYGYTF,TGCGCCAGCAGCTTGGGGCAGATCTATGGCTACACCTTC
TRBJ1-2,.,TRBV5-6,.,CASSFGGLEGYTF,TGTGCCAGCAGCTTTGGCGGCCTTGAGGGCTACACCTTC
TRBJ2-1,.,TRBV2,.,CASSEARGHLKYNEQFF,TGTGCCAGCAGTGAGGCCAGGGGACATCTTAAATACAATGAGCAGTTCTTC
TRBJ2-7,.,TRBV27,TRBD2,CASRRATSGDFGLEQYF,TGTGCCAGCAGACGGGCCACTAGCGGGGACTTCGGGCTCGAGCAGTACTTC
TRBJ2-3,.,TRBV4-1,.,CASSQTGLKGPPTSTDTQYF,TGCGCCAGCAGCCAAACGGGACTTAAGGGTCCTCCTACTAGCACAGATACGCAGTATTTT
TRBJ1-2,.,TRBV5-6,TRBD1,CASRKGQGNYGYTF,TGTGCCAGCAGAAAGGGACAGGGGAACTATGGCTACACCTTC
TRBJ1-5,.,TRBV2,TRBD1,CASSEPGQGGNQPQHF,TGTGCCAGCAGCGAACCGGGACAGGGAGGTAATCAGCCCCAGCATTTT
TRBJ2-1,.,TRBV11-2,TRBD2,CASSLVKGTSRNEQFF,TGTGCCAGCAGCTTAGTGAAGGGGACTAGTCGGAATGAGCAGTTCTTC
TRBJ2-7,.,TRBV10-3,TRBD2,CAIRETSGGGVQYF,TGTGCCATCAGAGAGACTAGCGGGGGAGGCGTGCAGTACTTC
TRBJ2-5,.,TRBV13,.,CASSLYGATTTQYF,TGTGCCAGCAGCTTATATGGGGCGACGACGACCCAGTACTTC
TRBJ2-3,once,TRBV5-1,TRBD2,CASASGGQDTQYF,TGCGCCAGCGCTTCGGGGGGGCAAGATACGCAGTATTTT
TRBJ2-7,.,TRBV2,.,CASKAGYSYEQYF,TGTGCCAGCAAGGCGGGCTATTCCTACGAGCAGTACTTC
TRBJ1-1,once,TRBV28,TRBD1,CASRTGTGSTEAFF,TGTGCCAGCAGAACCGGGACAGGGAGCACTGAAGCTTTTTTT
TRBJ2-7,.,TRBV11-2,.,CASSLAQGFYEQYF,TGTGCCAGCAGCTTAGCACAGGGATTCTACGAGCAGTACTTC
TRBJ1-4,few,TRBV28,.,CASSLLMSGDEEKLFF,TGTGCCAGCAGTCTACTCATGTCCGGGGATGAAGAAAAACTGTTTTTT
TRBJ1-1,.,TRBV5-6,.,CASSLPPTEAFF,TGTGCCAGCAGCTTGCCCCCAACTGAAGCTTTCTTT
TRBJ1-2,.,TRBV19,TRBD1,CASSIDLGTVNYGYTF,TGTGCCAGTAGTATCGACCTCGGGACAGTTAACTATGGCTACACCTTC
TRBJ2-6,.,TRBV7-9,.,CASSLISSGANVLTF,TGTGCCAGCAGCTTAATTAGCTCTGGGGCCAACGTCCTGACTTTC
TRBJ2-3,.,TRBV19,.,CASSIVGRGTDTQYF,TGTGCCAGTAGTATAGTGGGGCGCGGCACAGATACGCAGTATTTT
TRBJ2-1,.,TRBV6-1,.,CASSEAPAGINEQFF,TGTGCCAGCAGTGAAGCGCCCGCGGGGATCAATGAGCAGTTCTTC
TRBJ1-5,.,TRBV3-1/TRBV3-2,TRBD1,CASSRGTGNNQPQHF,TGTGCCAGCAGCCGCGGGACAGGGAACAATCAGCCCCAGCATTTT
TRBJ2-5,.,TRBV2,.,CATAEWGPQETQYF,TGTGCCACCGCGGAGTGGGGGCCCCAAGAGACCCAGTACTTC
TRBJ2-1,.,TRBV7-9,TRBD1,CASSHGQGAKNEQFF,TGTGCCAGCAGCCACGGACAGGGGGCAAAAAATGAGCAGTTCTTC
TRBJ2-3,.,TRBV15,TRBD2,CATSGVAGDITDTQYF,TGTGCCACCAGCGGGGTAGCGGGGGACATCACAGATACGCAGTATTTT
TRBJ1-4,.,TRBV4-1,TRBD1,CASSLQGENEKLFF,TGCGCCAGCAGCCTACAGGGGGAAAACGAAAAACTGTTTTTT
TRBJ1-2,.,TRBV20-1,TRBD1,CSARVGQF,TGCAGTGCTAGGGTGGGACAGTTC
TRBJ1-4,.,TRBV19,.,CASGLATNEKLFF,TGTGCCAGTGGGCTGGCGACCAATGAAAAACTGTTTTTT
TRBJ2-5,.,TRBV5-1,TRBD2,CASSSPGLAGGRQETQYF,TGCGCCAGCAGCTCCCCGGGACTAGCGGGGGGGAGACAAGAGACCCAGTACTTC
TRBJ1-6,.,TRBV3-1/TRBV3-2,TRBD1,CASSRTYRGDSPLHF,TGTGCCAGCAGCCGAACATACAGGGGGGATTCACCCCTCCACTTT
TRBJ1-2,.,TRBV28,TRBD1,CASISSGTGKFYGYTF,TGTGCCAGCATTTCTTCTGGGACAGGCAAGTTCTATGGCTACACCTTC
TRBJ1-1,few,TRBV10-1,TRBD1,CASNEGQGDTEAFF,TGCGCCAGCAATGAGGGACAGGGGGACACTGAAGCTTTCTTT
TRBJ1-1,.,TRBV28,.,CASSLQGKGENTEAFF,TGTGCCAGCAGTTTACAGGGGAAGGGGGAAAACACTGAAGCTTTCTTT
TRBJ1-2,.,TRBV9,TRBD1,CASSVETGGANYGYTF,TGTGCCAGCAGCGTGGAGACAGGGGGCGCTAACTATGGCTACACCTTC
TRBJ2-1,.,TRBV18,TRBD2,CASSKAGSSYNEQFF,TGTGCCAGCTCAAAAGCGGGGAGCTCCTACAATGAGCAGTTCTTC